Detailed here is one TCR beta chain. What it recognizes is unknown. The germline V and J ends were trimmed by 4 bases and 0 bases, with 15 bases remaining between them. CDR3 size: 16 residues. CDR1 is LGHNA and CDR2 is YNFKEQ in the germline V gene. This entry comes from a study of T cell responses to AZD1222 COVID-19 vaccine. Investigators merged groups given second doses at roughly 4 or roughly 12 weeks. Whole-study results and caveats: Spike-specific TCR breadth and depth were elevated following two AZD1222 doses.

The data were produced by immunoSEQ multiplex PCR, yet TCRdb's version contains in-frame clones alone and is incomplete. The table includes under 200,000 clones, approximately 87% detected once. The TCR was taken from an adult who received the AZD1222 COVID-19 vaccine. Source: peripheral blood, taken 28 days after the second AZD1222 dose. This rearrangement joins TRBV4-2 to TRBJ1-1; D ambiguous. CDR3 nucleotide sequence: TGTGCCAGCAGCCTATCGTCGGCAGGAATGAACACTGAAGCTTTCTTT. This encodes CASSLSSAGMNTEAFF.